One and the same sample provided the 2 T cell receptor beta chains below, sequenced in a study of blood T cell repertoires in COVID-19. Libraries were prepared by immunoSEQ multiplex PCR; TCRdb keeps only in-frame clonotypes and omits some of them. The data contain about 98,000 clones, under 85% of them singletons. Sequenced: peripheral blood. The receptor source for this set is a man aged 70 or older with acute or convalescent COVID-19.

This clone was picked up a small number of times. The chain joins TRBV28 to TRBJ2-7; D gene unclear. This CDR3 has 11 amino acids. V was cut by 3 bases and J by 6 bases, with 6 bases left in between. Germline V gene lookup returns CDR1 MDHEN and CDR2 SYDVKM. CDR3 sequence reads: CASSLSIEQYF. For the CDR3, the DNA is TGTGCCAGCAGTTTGTCCATCGAGCAGTACTTC.

The V and J genes are TRBV29-1 and TRBJ1-2, with TRBD1 matching 7 bases. Germline-derived CDR1 and CDR2 are SQVTM and ANQGSEA. The trim removed 4 bases at V and 14 bases at J, leaving 22 bases unmatched. This CDR3 spans 15 amino acids. This CDR3 reads CSVGPGPGQMATRTF. The DNA for the CDR3 is TGCAGCGTTGGGCCTGGTCCGGGACAGATGGCTACACGGACCTTC.